This entry lists 31 T cell receptor beta chains sequenced from one sample in a study of cytomegalovirus exposure and HLA in healthy donors. Primers included in the PCR were 60 Vbeta and 13 Jbeta primers. Generated by immunoSEQ multiplex PCR, the TCRdb table keeps only in-frame clones and is missing some. This sample carries 100,000 to 150,000 clones, 15% to 20% of them seen once, and the ten largest clones take roughly 3%. Sequenced material: PBMCs. All receptors come from a female donor in good health and CMV-seropositive.

This clone was picked up a small number of times. The rearrangement uses TRBV4-1 and TRBJ2-3, with 8 bases aligning to TRBD2. Germline CDR1 is MGHRA and CDR2 is YSYEKL. Trimming at V came to 6 bases and at J to 5 bases, leaving 7 bases not matched to a gene. The CDR3 is 14 amino acids. The CDR3 DNA reads TGCGCCAGCAGAACACTAGCGGAGGAAGATACGCAGTATTTT. This gives the protein CASRTLAEEDTQYF.

This clone came up many times. V usage is TRBV19 and J usage is TRBJ1-2, with D possibly matching TRBD1 (6 bases). There are 15 residues in the CDR3. Trimming left V 5 bases short and J 4 bases short, with 17 bases between. Germline CDR1 LNHDA, CDR2 SQIVND (reference sequence). CDR3 region: CASSETWDNSYGYTF. The CDR3 coding sequence is TGTGCCAGTAGTGAAACATGGGACAATAGCTATGGCTACACCTTC.

This clone was seen only a few times. J is TRBJ1-3 and V is TRBV7-9; 12 bases agree with TRBD1. The CDR3 sequence is 17 residues long. CDR1 is SEHNR and CDR2 is FQNEAQ in the germline V gene (reference sequence). Unmatched junction bases numbered 3, after V lost 2 bases and J lost 1 base. CDR3 nucleotides: TGTGCCAGCAGCTTATGGGACAGGGGGCGATCTGGAAACACCATATATTTT. Translated, it gives CASSLWDRGRSGNTIYF.

This chain joins TRBV7-8 and TRBJ2-6, with 8 bases aligning to TRBD2. CDR1 is SGHVS and CDR2 is FQNEAQ in the germline V gene. The CDR3 totals 17 residues. Unmatched junction bases numbered 3, after V lost 2 bases and J lost 0 bases. Written as DNA, the CDR3 is TGTGCCAGCAGCTTACAGCTAGCGGGCTCTGGGGCCAACGTCCTGACTTTC. Residues: CASSLQLAGSGANVLTF.

V and J are TRBV7-8 and TRBJ1-2; a possible D gene is TRBD1 (5 bases). Per germline, CDR1 SGHVS and CDR2 FQNEAQ. Between the trimmed V and J ends, which lost 1 base and 8 bases, there was a span of 14 bases. This CDR3 has 14 amino acids. DNA for the CDR3: TGTGCCAGCAGCTTAGTGGGGTTCGGGGGAGGCTACACCTTC. Translating it yields CASSLVGFGGGYTF.

The chain employs TRBV30 and TRBJ2-1; the match to TRBD2 covers 10 bases. Losses at the gene ends were 7 bases for V and 2 bases for J; bases not matched to a gene: 5. Germline CDR1 and CDR2: GTSNPN and SVGIG (reference sequence). The CDR3 runs to 14 residues. The CDR3 sequence: CASGLAIPYNEQFF. The DNA of the CDR3 is TGTGCCTCGGGACTAGCGATACCCTACAATGAGCAGTTCTTC.

This clone turned up a few times. The rearrangement uses TRBV9 and TRBJ1-2; 7 nucleotides line up with TRBD1. Germline lookup yields CDR1 SGDLS and CDR2 YYNGEE. Trimming took 0 bases from V and 4 from J; bases not matched to a gene: 6. CDR3 length equals 15 residues. CDR3 bases: TGTGCCAGCAGCGTAGCCGCAGGGGGAAGCTATGGCTACACCTTC. This translates into CASSVAAGGSYGYTF.

As DNA, the CDR3 is TGTGCCAGCAGCCAAGAACTCCCCGACAGGGAAGGGCCACCCGAGCAGTACTTC. It yields the protein CASSQELPDREGPPEQYF. The chain employs TRBV4-2 and TRBJ2-7; 7 nucleotides align to TRBD1. The germline gives CDR1 LGHNA, CDR2 YNFKEQ. Trimming cost V 0 bases and J 6 bases; bases outside gene matches: 17. This CDR3 contains 18 residues.

This clone was seen more than once but under ten times. The chain recombines TRBV7-6 with TRBJ2-7, with 11 bases that match TRBD2. In germline, CDR1 is SGHVS, CDR2 FNYEAQ. Trimming took 0 bases from V and 0 from J; bases not matched to a gene: 1. The CDR3 length is 16 residues. CDR3 sequence: CASSLATSGSSYEQYF. The CDR3 DNA is TGTGCCAGCAGCTTAGCTACTAGCGGGAGCTCCTACGAGCAGTACTTC.

This clone was observed a few times. The chain employs TRBV4-3 and TRBJ2-1; a possible D gene is TRBD2 (7 bases). Germline CDR1 reads LGHNA; CDR2 reads YSLEER. The V end was cut by 1 base, the J end by 8 bases, with 18 bases between. This CDR3 comprises 16 residues. CDR3 protein: CASSQAGGGEGDEQFF. The CDR3 DNA follows: TGCGCCAGCAGCCAAGCTGGGGGGGGTGAGGGGGATGAGCAGTTCTTC.

The rearrangement links TRBV6-5 to TRBJ2-5, with a weak D call TRBD1 (5 bases). The J call may be wrong; the DNA end is better matched by TRBJ2-7. This CDR3 contains 14 residues. The germline CDR1 and CDR2 sequences are MNHEY and SVGAGI. The CDR3 loop reads CASSYAGIPYEQYF. The DNA for the CDR3 is TGTGCCAGCAGTTACGCAGGGATCCCCTACGAGCAGTACTTC.

The gene calls are TRBV29-1 and TRBJ2-7, with 7 bases identical to TRBD1. The germline CDR1 and CDR2 sequences are SQVTM and ANQGSEA. After removal of 1 base from V and 3 bases from J, the junction contained 3 bases not matched to a gene. The CDR3 is 13 residues long. The CDR3 spells CSVEGRDSYEQYF. The CDR3 coding sequence is TGCAGCGTTGAAGGCCGGGACAGCTACGAGCAGTACTTC.

The V call is TRBV18, the J call TRBJ1-3; D is uncertain. CDR3 size: 16 residues. The V end was cut by 4 bases, the J end by 0 bases, with 13 bases between. Per the germline V gene, CDR1 is KGHSH and CDR2 is LQKENI. The CDR3 sequence is CASSRTAPSSGNTIYF. The CDR3, as DNA: TGTGCCAGCTCACGAACCGCACCCAGCTCTGGAAACACCATATATTTT.

This clone was recorded a few times. The genes are TRBV2 and TRBJ1-4; 7 bases match TRBD1. V lost 6 bases to trimming and J lost 8 bases; unmatched junction nucleotides: 3. The germline V gene has CDR1 SNHLY and CDR2 FYNNEI. The CDR3 spans 12 residues. The CDR3 DNA is TGTGCCAGCAGGACAGGGAGCGAAAAACTGTTTTTT. This gives the protein CASRTGSEKLFF.

This clone was counted between two and nine times. Written as DNA, the CDR3 is TGTGCCAGCAGCCTGACAGGGATCTCCTACGAGCAGTACTTC. Translating it yields CASSLTGISYEQYF. The rearrangement links TRBV7-9 to TRBJ2-7; 7 bases are shared with TRBD1. This CDR3 comprises 14 residues. Trimming took 5 bases from V and 0 from J; bases not matched to a gene: 4. Germline values: CDR1 SEHNR, CDR2 FQNEAQ (reference sequence).

The V gene is TRBV28, the J gene TRBJ1-2; D gene ambiguous. Germline V gene lookup returns CDR1 MDHEN and CDR2 SYDVKM. The ends were cut back, 6 bases at V and 3 bases at J, with 20 bases in the middle. CDR3 size: 16 residues. The DNA of the CDR3 is TGTGCCAGCAGGCCAACTACTCCTGACGGCGACTATGGCTACACCTTC. Translated: CASRPTTPDGDYGYTF.

The chain has TRBV6-6 and TRBJ2-1; 10 bases are a match to TRBD2. Germline V gives CDR1 MNHNY, CDR2 SVGAGI (reference sequence). The ends lost 4 bases at V and 7 bases at J; junction bases unmatched: 10. The CDR3 is 16 residues long. The CDR3 DNA sequence: TGTGCCAGCAGTTCTCAGCGGGGGGGCTCGGGGAATGAGCAGTTCTTC. Amino acid sequence: CASSSQRGGSGNEQFF.

This clone showed up just a few times. V is TRBV6-1 and J is TRBJ2-3; tentative D call: TRBD2 (5 bases). Germline loops: CDR1 MNHNS, CDR2 SASEGT. Trimming took 0 bases from V and 4 from J, leaving 14 bases between them. This CDR3 spans 16 amino acids. The DNA of the CDR3 is TGTGCCAGCAGTGAAGCGGGGTCCGGGATCTCAGATACGCAGTATTTT. Protein sequence: CASSEAGSGISDTQYF.

The chain combines TRBV29-1 with TRBJ2-1; possibly TRBD2 for D (5 bases). The V and J ends lost 2 bases and 5 bases respectively, with 16 bases between them. Germline values: CDR1 SQVTM, CDR2 ANQGSEA. CDR3 size: 15 residues. CDR3 bases: TGCAGCGTTGAACCCCACGGGAACAGTCACAATGAGCAGTTCTTC. Amino acid sequence: CSVEPHGNSHNEQFF.

CDR3 sequence: CAWSVSSETDTQYF. The CDR3 coding sequence is TGTGCCTGGAGTGTCTCTAGCGAGACAGATACGCAGTATTTT. V is TRBV30 and J is TRBJ2-3; tentatively, D is TRBD2 (6 bases). V was pared by 0 bases and J by 3 bases, with 10 bases between. CDR1 is GTSNPN and CDR2 is SVGIG in the germline V gene (reference sequence). The CDR3 covers 14 residues.

The V call is TRBV7-2, the J call TRBJ1-2, with D unclear. This CDR3 has 13 amino acids. The V and J ends lost 3 bases and 1 base respectively, with 6 bases between them. The germline V gene has CDR1 SGHTA and CDR2 FQGNSA. The chain's CDR3 is CASSFSHNYGYTF. As DNA, the CDR3 is TGTGCCAGCAGCTTTTCCCATAACTATGGCTACACCTTC. The whole variable domain, filled in from reference TRBV7-2 and TRBJ1-2, reads GAGVSQSPSNKVTEKGKDVELRCDPISGHTALYWYRQSLGQGLEFLIYFQGNSAPDKSGLPSDRFSAERTGGSVSTLTIQRTQQEDSAVYLCASSFSHNYGYTFGSGTRLTVV.

This clone came up a few times. The chain couples TRBV7-2 to TRBJ2-1; TRBD2 agrees at 15 bases. Germline values: CDR1 SGHTA, CDR2 FQGNSA. Losses at the gene ends were 5 bases for V and 4 bases for J; bases not matched to a gene: 3. The CDR3 runs 16 residues. CDR3 amino acids: CASSGGLAGGYNEQFF. CDR3 DNA: TGTGCCAGCAGCGGGGGACTAGCGGGGGGATACAATGAGCAGTTCTTC.

This clone has only a few counts. This chain connects TRBV6-1 to TRBJ2-7, with TRBD1 identical over 7 bases. From germline, CDR1 is MNHNS and CDR2 SASEGT. V lost 4 bases and J lost 0; bases outside the gene matches: 9. The CDR3 contains 16 residues. The CDR3 loop is CASSARGTKSSYEQYF. CDR3 sequence (DNA): TGTGCCAGCAGTGCCAGGGGGACAAAGAGCTCCTACGAGCAGTACTTC.

The chain carries TRBV27 and TRBJ2-5; D call uncertain. With 0 bases removed from V and 2 bases from J, the gap between germline ends came to 7 bases. The CDR3 is made up of 14 amino acids. From germline, CDR1 is MNHEY and CDR2 SMNVEV (reference sequence). This CDR3 reads CASSLSRRQETQYF. CDR3 sequence (DNA): TGTGCCAGCAGTTTATCGAGGCGGCAAGAGACCCAGTACTTC.

V usage is TRBV13 and J usage is TRBJ2-1; D is uncertain. This CDR3 is 16 amino acids long. The V gene's germline CDR1 is PRHDT and CDR2 FYEKMQ (reference sequence). Trimming removed 1 base at V and 2 bases at J, with 12 bases between. CDR3 in DNA: TGTGCCAGCAGCTTAGACGGCAGGAAACCCTACAATGAGCAGTTCTTC. The encoded protein is CASSLDGRKPYNEQFF.

This clone was seen only a few times. The CDR3 DNA sequence: TGTGCCTATGGAGATCCAGGGGTCTACAATGAGCAGTTCTTC. Protein product: CAYGDPGVYNEQFF. V and J are TRBV30 and TRBJ2-1; possible D gene TRBD1, 6 bases. Germline lookup yields CDR1 GTSNPN and CDR2 SVGIG (reference sequence). Trimming shortened V by 7 bases and J by 3 bases, and 16 bases separated the two germline ends. The CDR3 totals 14 residues. Full variable domain (outside the CDR3, taken from reference TRBV30 and TRBJ2-1): SQTIHQWPATLVQPVGSPLSLECTVEGTSNPNLYWYRQAAGRGLQLLFYSVGIGQISSEVPQNLSASRPQDRQFILSSKKLLLSDSGFYLCAYGDPGVYNEQFFGPGTRLTVL.

Notes on this clone: Other nucleotide sequences from this sample produce the same CDR3. In DNA form, the CDR3 reads TGTGCCAGCAGCTTAGAAGGAGATTCACCCCTCCACTTT. Protein sequence: CASSLEGDSPLHF. The rearrangement links TRBV7-9 to TRBJ1-6; unclear D gene. Germline CDR1 reads SEHNR; CDR2 reads FQNEAQ (reference sequence). Deletions cut 1 base from V and 8 bases from J, with 6 bases between. This CDR3 comprises 13 residues.

V and J are TRBV9 and TRBJ2-1; D remains ambiguous. In germline, CDR1 is SGDLS, CDR2 YYNGEE. V lost 0 bases to trimming and J lost 3 bases, with 10 bases between them. This CDR3 is built from 15 residues. The CDR3 DNA reads TGTGCCAGCAGCGTAGCTAACCCATACTACAATGAGCAGTTCTTC. This sequence encodes CASSVANPYYNEQFF.

The chain carries TRBV9 and TRBJ1-2, with D hard to call. Trimming took off 0 bases at V and 0 bases at J, with 9 bases between the two ends. The CDR3 is 15 amino acids. CDR1 is SGDLS and CDR2 is YYNGEE in the germline V gene. CDR3 sequence (DNA): TGTGCCAGCAGCGTAGGTCAGGCGACTAACTATGGCTACACCTTC. Encoded protein: CASSVGQATNYGYTF.

This chain connects TRBV7-2 to TRBJ2-2; D may be TRBD1 (6 bases). V was trimmed by 5 bases and J by 6 bases, leaving 22 bases between them. The CDR3 is 17 residues long. Per germline, CDR1 SGHTA and CDR2 FQGNSA. The CDR3 spells CASSDIPGRRGAGELFF. DNA for the CDR3: TGTGCCAGCAGCGATATTCCAGGGCGCAGGGGTGCCGGGGAGCTGTTTTTT. Based on the CDR3 plus reference TRBV7-2 and TRBJ2-2, the full variable domain is GAGVSQSPSNKVTEKGKDVELRCDPISGHTALYWYRQSLGQGLEFLIYFQGNSAPDKSGLPSDRFSAERTGGSVSTLTIQRTQQEDSAVYLCASSDIPGRRGAGELFFGEGSRLTVL.

The chain joins TRBV4-3 to TRBJ2-2; 9 bases match TRBD2. Looked up from germline, CDR1 is LGHNA and CDR2 is YSLEER. Unmatched junction bases numbered 0, after V lost 0 bases and J lost 4 bases. The length of the CDR3 is 15 residues. CDR3: CASSQDSGGTGELFF. CDR3 DNA: TGCGCCAGCAGCCAAGATAGCGGGGGCACCGGGGAGCTGTTTTTT.